These 25 T cell receptor beta chains were all obtained from the same sample, sequenced in a study of CD8+ T cells in alopecia areata. Treatment specified: oral pan-JAK inhibitor, 5-10 mg twice daily. Extracted RNA was reverse transcribed into cDNA, the sequencing template. The protocol was immunoSEQ multiplex PCR, while the TCRdb copy is restricted to in-frame clones and leaves out a portion. The sample yields hundreds of thousands of clones, around two fifths seen once. This sample comprised CD4+ T cells sorted from blood, obtained at approximately week 30, from a patient treated with tofacitinib. The receptors shown here come from a human donor with alopecia areata.

Only a few counts were recorded for this clone. The rearrangement links TRBV2 to TRBJ1-5, with D maybe TRBD1 (6 bases). CDR3 length: 15 amino acids. CDR1 SNHLY and CDR2 FYNNEI come from the germline V gene. V lost 5 bases, J lost 3 bases, and 14 bases lay in between. CDR3 DNA sequence: TGTGCCAGCAGTCGGGACACCGTCTTCAATCAGCCCCAGCATTTT. It specifies CASSRDTVFNQPQHF. The entire variable domain, with the rest obtained from reference TRBV2 and TRBJ1-5, is as follows: EPEVTQTPSHQVTQMGQEVILRCVPISNHLYFYWYRQILGQKVEFLVSFYNNEISEKSEIFDDQFSVERPDGSNFTLKIRSTKLEDSAMYFCASSRDTVFNQPQHFGDGTRLSIL.

This clone was seen at least ten times. The V gene is TRBV5-1, the J gene TRBJ2-5; TRBD2 aligns across 7 bases. The germline CDR1 and CDR2 sequences are SGHRS and YFSETQ. The junction had 10 bases not matched to a gene; V was cut back by 3 bases and J by 5 bases. The CDR3 runs to 15 residues. The CDR3 DNA reads TGCGCCAGCAGCTGGAGACCGGGAGGCCAGGAGACCCAGTACTTC. Its translation is CASSWRPGGQETQYF.

The V and J genes are TRBV4-1 and TRBJ1-6; D remains ambiguous. CDR1 is MGHRA, CDR2 YSYEKL, per germline. The CDR3 length is 11 residues. V gave up 1 base and J gave up 15 bases, with 7 bases separating them. The chain's CDR3 is CASSQGVGLHF. DNA for the CDR3: TGCGCCAGCAGCCAAGGCGTTGGCCTCCACTTT.

This clone has just a few counts. The sample carries other DNA sequences with the same CDR3. The J gene is TRBJ2-5, the V gene TRBV19; no definite D call. The V and J ends lost 4 bases and 5 bases respectively, with 5 bases between them. Looked up from germline, CDR1 is LNHDA and CDR2 is SQIVND (reference sequence). The CDR3 is made up of 11 amino acids. The CDR3 region is CASSSGETQYF. The CDR3 coding sequence is TGTGCCAGTAGTAGTGGGGAGACCCAGTACTTC.

The genes are TRBV6-5 and TRBJ2-1, with TRBD2 identical over 7 bases. The CDR3 totals 14 residues. The V gene's germline CDR1 is MNHEY and CDR2 SVGAGI. V dropped 6 bases and J dropped 7; count of bases not matched to a gene: 9. The CDR3 DNA follows: TGTGCCAGCAGCCAAATAGGGACTAATAATGAGCAGTTCTTC. Translated: CASSQIGTNNEQFF.

The genes are TRBV30 and TRBJ2-1; no clear D. This CDR3 contains 11 residues. Trimming cost V 1 base and J 3 bases, with 1 base left between them. CDR1 and CDR2 from the germline V gene are GTSNPN and SVGIG (reference sequence). In DNA form, the CDR3 reads TGTGCCTGGAGTGGCTACAATGAGCAGTTCTTC. Translated: CAWSGYNEQFF.

This clone has more than one count but fewer than ten. The rearrangement uses TRBV7-8 and TRBJ1-5; perhaps TRBD1 as D (6 bases). Trimming cost V 4 bases and J 0 bases, with 13 bases left between them. Germline CDR1 reads SGHVS; CDR2 reads FQNEAQ. CDR3 length: 16 amino acids. The CDR3 region is CASSSDRTYSNQPQHF. In nucleotides, the CDR3 is TGTGCCAGCAGCTCGGACAGAACATATAGCAATCAGCCCCAGCATTTT.

J is TRBJ2-7 and V is TRBV7-9; D is unclear. V was shortened by 1 base and J by 5 bases, with 6 bases between the two germline ends. Germline V gene lookup returns CDR1 SEHNR and CDR2 FQNEAQ (reference sequence). The CDR3 sequence is 12 residues long. The CDR3 sequence: CASSLVSHEQYF. As DNA, the CDR3 is TGTGCCAGCAGCTTAGTGAGCCACGAGCAGTACTTC.

This clone was detected ten times or more. This sequence joins TRBV2 and TRBJ2-1; TRBD2 matches at 13 bases. Per germline, CDR1 SNHLY and CDR2 FYNNEI. V lost 6 bases and J lost 0; bases outside the gene matches: 2. CDR3 length: 16 residues. This chain's CDR3 is CASRRTSGGSYNEQFF. Here the CDR3 DNA reads TGTGCCAGCAGGAGGACTAGCGGGGGCTCCTACAATGAGCAGTTCTTC.

This clone has a single count. The CDR3 is CASRVAGGPEETQYF. CDR3 coding DNA: TGTGCCAGCAGGGTAGCGGGAGGGCCGGAGGAGACCCAGTACTTC. This sequence joins TRBV5-4 and TRBJ2-5; TRBD2 matches at 11 bases. The length of the CDR3 is 15 residues. Germline values: CDR1 SGHNT, CDR2 YYREEE (reference sequence). V shed 5 bases and J 5 bases; nucleotides not matched to a gene: 8.

This clone showed up just a few times. The V and J genes are TRBV7-2 and TRBJ2-3, with D possibly matching TRBD2 (6 bases). The CDR3 is made up of 17 amino acids. V lost 1 base and J 2 bases, leaving 16 bases between the germline ends. Germline V gene data show CDR1 as SGHTA and CDR2 as FQGNSA. CDR3 nucleotide sequence: TGTGCCAGCAGCTTAGGTTATACGGGAGCGTTCACAGATACGCAGTATTTT. It translates to CASSLGYTGAFTDTQYF.

The chain combines TRBV20-1 with TRBJ2-3, with D unclear. The germline V gene has CDR1 DFQATT and CDR2 SNEGSKA (reference sequence). The CDR3 is made up of 11 amino acids. V lost 5 bases, J lost 6 bases, and 9 bases lay in between. The CDR3, as DNA: TGCAGTGCTTCCGTGGAGGATACGCAGTATTTT. Translated, it gives CSASVEDTQYF.

The chain carries TRBV5-1 and TRBJ2-5; 9 bases are shared with TRBD1. In germline, CDR1 is SGHRS, CDR2 YFSETQ. V dropped 4 bases and J dropped 1; count of bases not matched to a gene: 2. The CDR3 runs 14 residues. CDR3 region: CASSPTGGQETQYF. In DNA, the CDR3 is TGCGCCAGCAGCCCGACAGGGGGCCAAGAGACCCAGTACTTC. The whole variable domain, filled in from reference TRBV5-1 and TRBJ2-5, reads KAGVTQTPRYLIKTRGQQVTLSCSPISGHRSVSWYQQTPGQGLQFLFEYFSETQRNKGNFPGRFSGRQFSNSRSEMNVSTLELGDSALYLCASSPTGGQETQYFGPGTRLLVL.

This chain uses TRBV9 with TRBJ2-3; D is unclear. The ends were cut back, 0 bases at V and 2 bases at J, with 4 bases in the middle. From germline, CDR1 is SGDLS and CDR2 YYNGEE. This CDR3 spans 13 amino acids. The CDR3 coding sequence is TGTGCCAGCAGCGTAGCGGTCACAGATACGCAGTATTTT. Its protein is CASSVAVTDTQYF.

This clone was seen a handful of times. The chain couples TRBV4-2 to TRBJ2-2; no firm D call. Germline loops: CDR1 LGHNA, CDR2 YNFKEQ. This CDR3 region has 16 residues. V lost 11 bases and J 0 bases, leaving 19 bases between the germline ends. The CDR3 reads CASHSGRIANTGELFF. CDR3 DNA: TGTGCCTCACATTCTGGACGGATCGCGAACACCGGGGAGCTGTTTTTT.

The CDR3 DNA reads TGCGCCAGCAGCTTGGCCGGGGACAATGCCTACGAGCAGTACTTC. It encodes CASSLAGDNAYEQYF. V usage is TRBV5-1 and J usage is TRBJ2-7, with D possibly TRBD1 on 6 matching bases. Germline V CDR1 and CDR2: SGHRS, YFSETQ. The CDR3 spans 15 residues. V was shortened by 0 bases and J by 2 bases, with 12 bases between the two germline ends.

There are a few counts of this clone. The chain uses TRBV5-6 and TRBJ1-5; no reliable D call. Germline CDR1 reads SGHDT; CDR2 reads YYEEEE. The CDR3 is 16 amino acids. Trimming took off 0 bases at V and 9 bases at J, with 19 bases between the two ends. CDR3 amino acids: CASSLAAAGQVGPQHF. The CDR3, as DNA: TGTGCCAGCAGCTTGGCCGCGGCAGGTCAAGTAGGGCCCCAGCATTTT.

V gene TRBV7-6 combines with J gene TRBJ2-1, with 8 bases that match TRBD2. The germline gives CDR1 SGHVS, CDR2 FNYEAQ. The trim removed 8 bases at V and 5 bases at J, leaving 5 bases unmatched. The CDR3 spans 13 residues. This CDR3 is CASRGGTDNEQFF. The CDR3 bases are TGTGCCAGCCGGGGGGGGACCGACAATGAGCAGTTCTTC.

CDR3: CASSLSRHNEQFF. CDR3 sequence (DNA): TGTGCCAGCAGCTTATCTAGACACAATGAGCAGTTCTTC. The chain couples TRBV7-8 to TRBJ2-1; D call uncertain. Per germline, CDR1 SGHVS and CDR2 FQNEAQ. The CDR3 is 13 residues long. The V and J ends lost 2 bases and 5 bases respectively, with 7 bases between them. Drawing the rest from reference TRBV7-8 and TRBJ2-1, the complete variable domain is GAGVSQSPRYKVAKRGQDVALRCDPISGHVSLFWYQQALGQGPEFLTYFQNEAQLDKSGLPSDRFFAERPEGSVSTLKIQRTQQEDSAVYLCASSLSRHNEQFFGPGTRLTVL.

This clone was recorded many times. V is TRBV6-5 and J is TRBJ2-1; 9 bases align to TRBD1. Germline CDR1 MNHEY, CDR2 SVGAGI. V lost 5 bases and J lost 3; bases outside the gene matches: 2. The CDR3 is 14 residues long. CDR3 sequence reads: CASSLTGGYNEQFF. The CDR3 DNA sequence: TGTGCCAGCAGTCTGACAGGGGGCTACAATGAGCAGTTCTTC.

A remark on this clone: One base away lies a much larger clone, so this may be a sequencing read error. This chain links TRBV6-5 with TRBJ1-1; D is ambiguous. The length of the CDR3 is 11 residues. V gave up 4 bases and J gave up 3 bases, with 3 bases separating them. CDR1 MNHEY and CDR2 SVGAGI come from the germline V gene. CDR3 coding DNA: TGTGCCAGCAGTTCCTACACTGAAGCTTTCTTT. Translated, it gives CASSSYTEAFF.

The chain combines TRBV7-9 with TRBJ1-6, with D possibly TRBD1 on 5 matching bases. The CDR3 is made up of 15 amino acids. V was shortened by 5 bases and J by 5 bases, with 13 bases between the two germline ends. Germline V gene data show CDR1 as SEHNR and CDR2 as FQNEAQ (reference sequence). Written as DNA, the CDR3 is TGTGCCAGCAGCCGCGCGGGACGGGATAATTCACCCCTCCACTTT. Translation: CASSRAGRDNSPLHF.

This clone is a singleton in its sample. At one boundary the junction diverges from the germline segment, which might be a read error. This chain joins TRBV7-9 and TRBJ2-7, with TRBD2 as a possible D gene (5 bases). The CDR3 is 15 residues long. Germline V gene sequence: CDR1 SEHNR, CDR2 FQNEAQ (reference sequence). CDR3 amino acids: CASSLAGAGLYEQYF. The CDR3 DNA reads as TGTGCCAGCAGCCTAGCTGGCGCTGGGCTCTACGAGCAGTACTTC.

The chain has TRBV19 and TRBJ1-2; TRBD1 matches 9 bases. CDR3 length: 15 amino acids. Looked up from germline, CDR1 is LNHDA and CDR2 is SQIVND (reference sequence). V shed 4 bases and J 3 bases; nucleotides not matched to a gene: 6. In DNA, the CDR3 is TGTGCCAGTAGTAGGGGGACAGGGCTCGACTATGGCTACACCTTC. It encodes CASSRGTGLDYGYTF. Full variable domain (rest looked up from reference TRBV19 and TRBJ1-2): DGGITQSPKYLFRKEGQNVTLSCEQNLNHDAMYWYRQDPGQGLRLIYYSQIVNDFQKGDIAEGYSVSREKKESFPLTVTSAQKNPTAFYLCASSRGTGLDYGYTFGSGTRLTVV.

V is TRBV7-2 and J is TRBJ1-6; 10 nucleotides match TRBD1. The CDR3 is 18 residues long. V was pared by 4 bases and J by 0 bases, with 6 bases of the junction left unmatched. CDR1 and CDR2 from the germline V gene are SGHTA and FQGNSA. In DNA, the CDR3 is TGTGCCAGCAGCTCGAGGACAGGGGGGAGCTCCTATAATTCACCCCTCCACTTT. Protein: CASSSRTGGSSYNSPLHF.